This T cell receptor beta chain emerged from a study of radiotherapy plus CTLA-4 blockade in lung cancer. Looking at the study overall: Objective responses were recorded in over 15% of patients, with disease control recorded in approximately 32%.

As for this clone: What it binds is not known.

The protocol was immunoSEQ multiplex PCR, while the TCRdb copy is restricted to in-frame clones and leaves out a portion. The top ten hold 11% of the sample, which has about 49,000 clones, approximately 76% seen once. Focal radiation plus CTLA-4 blockade with ipilimumab was administered to patients who had chemo-refractory metastatic non-small-cell lung cancer. Study results and caveats: Radiotherapy with ipilimumab was followed by blood expansion of tumor-derived clones.

This TCR was sampled from a human donor with non-small cell lung cancer who had stable disease on radiotherapy plus ipilimumab. The sample here was peripheral blood, taken from a patient treated with radiotherapy plus ipilimumab.

In DNA form, the CDR3 reads TGTGCCAGCAGGAAGGGGGAGTTGTACACTGAAGCTTTCTTT. It specifies CASRKGELYTEAFF. This sequence joins TRBV2 and TRBJ1-1, with D perhaps matching TRBD1 (6 bases). Germline assignment: CDR1 SNHLY and CDR2 FYNNEI. V was pared by 6 bases and J by 3 bases, with 14 bases between. CDR3 length equals 14 residues.